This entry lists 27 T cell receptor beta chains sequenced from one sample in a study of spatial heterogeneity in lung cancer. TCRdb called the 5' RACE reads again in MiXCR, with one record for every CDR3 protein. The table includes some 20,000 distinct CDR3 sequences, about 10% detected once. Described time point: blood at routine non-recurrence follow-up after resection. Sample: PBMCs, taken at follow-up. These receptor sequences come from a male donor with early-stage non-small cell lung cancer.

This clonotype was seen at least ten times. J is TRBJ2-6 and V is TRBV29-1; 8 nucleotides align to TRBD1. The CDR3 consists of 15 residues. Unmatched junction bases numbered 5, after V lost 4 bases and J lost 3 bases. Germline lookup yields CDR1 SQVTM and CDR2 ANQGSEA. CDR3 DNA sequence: TGCAGCGTTGCTGACAGGGGATTTGGGGCCAACGTCCTGACTTTC. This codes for CSVADRGFGANVLTF.

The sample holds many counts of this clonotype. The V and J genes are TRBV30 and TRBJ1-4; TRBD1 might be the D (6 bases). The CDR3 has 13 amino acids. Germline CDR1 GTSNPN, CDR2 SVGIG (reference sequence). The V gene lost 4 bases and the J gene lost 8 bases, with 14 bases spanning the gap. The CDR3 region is CAWTKQGIEKLFF. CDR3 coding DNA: TGTGCCTGGACGAAGCAGGGGATAGAAAAACTGTTTTTT.

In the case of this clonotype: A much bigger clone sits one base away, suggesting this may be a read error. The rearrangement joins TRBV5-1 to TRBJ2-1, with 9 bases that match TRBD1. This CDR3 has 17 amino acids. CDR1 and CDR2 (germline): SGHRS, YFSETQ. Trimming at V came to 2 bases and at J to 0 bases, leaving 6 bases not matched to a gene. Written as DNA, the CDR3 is TGCGCCAGCAGCTTTCGGACAGGGGTATGCTCCTACAATGAGCAGTTCTTC. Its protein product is CASSFRTGVCSYNEQFF.

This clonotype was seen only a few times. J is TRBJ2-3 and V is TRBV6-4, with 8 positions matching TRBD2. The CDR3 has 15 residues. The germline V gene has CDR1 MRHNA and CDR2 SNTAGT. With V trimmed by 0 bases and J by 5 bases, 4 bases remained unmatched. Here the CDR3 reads CASSDSAGAGDTQYF. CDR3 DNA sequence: TGTGCCAGCAGTGACTCAGCGGGGGCGGGAGATACGCAGTATTTT.

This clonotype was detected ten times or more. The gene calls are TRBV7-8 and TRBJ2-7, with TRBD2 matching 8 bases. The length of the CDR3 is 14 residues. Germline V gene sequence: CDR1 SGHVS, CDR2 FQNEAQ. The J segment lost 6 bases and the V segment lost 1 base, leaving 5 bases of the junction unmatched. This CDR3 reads CASSLGSGESEQYF. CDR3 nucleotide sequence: TGTGCCAGCAGCTTAGGTAGCGGGGAGTCCGAGCAGTACTTC.

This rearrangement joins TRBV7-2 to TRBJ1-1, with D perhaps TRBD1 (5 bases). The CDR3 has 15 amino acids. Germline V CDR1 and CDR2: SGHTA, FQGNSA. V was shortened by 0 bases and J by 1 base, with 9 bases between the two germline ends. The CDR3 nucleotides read TGTGCCAGCAGCTTAGCGGGGGTTCCGAACACTGAAGCTTTCTTT. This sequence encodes CASSLAGVPNTEAFF.

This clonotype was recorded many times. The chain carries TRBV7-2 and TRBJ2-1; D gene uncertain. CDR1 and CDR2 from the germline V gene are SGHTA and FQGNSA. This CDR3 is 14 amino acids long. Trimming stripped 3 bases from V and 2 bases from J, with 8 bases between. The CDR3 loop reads CASSLAATYNEQFF. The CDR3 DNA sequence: TGTGCCAGCAGCTTGGCAGCCACCTACAATGAGCAGTTCTTC.

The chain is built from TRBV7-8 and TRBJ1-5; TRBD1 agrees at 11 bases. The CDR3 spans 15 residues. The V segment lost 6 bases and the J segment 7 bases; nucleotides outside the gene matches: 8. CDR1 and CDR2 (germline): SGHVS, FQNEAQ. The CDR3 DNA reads TGTGCCAGCAGACCCGGGACAGGGGGAAACCAGCCCCAGCATTTT. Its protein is CASRPGTGGNQPQHF.

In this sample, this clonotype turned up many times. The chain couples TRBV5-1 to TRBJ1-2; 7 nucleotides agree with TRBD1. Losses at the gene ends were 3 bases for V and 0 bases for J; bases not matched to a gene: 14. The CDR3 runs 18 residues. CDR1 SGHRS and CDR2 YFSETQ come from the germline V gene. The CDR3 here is CASSSFPRSTGPNYGYTF. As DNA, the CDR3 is TGCGCCAGCAGCTCGTTCCCTCGCTCGACAGGGCCTAACTATGGCTACACCTTC.

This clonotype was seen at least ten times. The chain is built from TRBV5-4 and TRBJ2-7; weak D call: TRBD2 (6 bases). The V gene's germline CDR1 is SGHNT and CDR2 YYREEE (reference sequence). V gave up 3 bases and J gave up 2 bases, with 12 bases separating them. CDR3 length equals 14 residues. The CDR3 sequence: CASSSLGGTYEQYF. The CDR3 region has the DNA TGTGCCAGCAGCTCGCTCGGGGGAACCTACGAGCAGTACTTC.

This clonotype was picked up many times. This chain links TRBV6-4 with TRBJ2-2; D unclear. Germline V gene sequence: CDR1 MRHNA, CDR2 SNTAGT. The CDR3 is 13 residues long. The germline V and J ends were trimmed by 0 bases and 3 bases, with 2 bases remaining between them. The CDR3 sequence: CASSDSDTGELFF. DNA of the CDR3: TGTGCCAGCAGTGACTCAGACACCGGGGAGCTGTTTTTT.

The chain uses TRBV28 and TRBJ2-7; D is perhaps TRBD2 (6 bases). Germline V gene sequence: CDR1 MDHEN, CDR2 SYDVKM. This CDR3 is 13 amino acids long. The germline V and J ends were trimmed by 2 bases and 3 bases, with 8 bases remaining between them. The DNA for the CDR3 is TGTGCCAGCAGTTTACCCGGGAGCTACGAGCAGTACTTC. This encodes CASSLPGSYEQYF.

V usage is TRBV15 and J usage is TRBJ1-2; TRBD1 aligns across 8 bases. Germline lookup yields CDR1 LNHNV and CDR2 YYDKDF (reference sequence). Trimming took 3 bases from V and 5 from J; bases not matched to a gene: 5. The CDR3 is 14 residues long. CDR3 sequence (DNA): TGTGCCACCAGCAGTGGTACAGGGGGGTATGGCTACACCTTC. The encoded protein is CATSSGTGGYGYTF.

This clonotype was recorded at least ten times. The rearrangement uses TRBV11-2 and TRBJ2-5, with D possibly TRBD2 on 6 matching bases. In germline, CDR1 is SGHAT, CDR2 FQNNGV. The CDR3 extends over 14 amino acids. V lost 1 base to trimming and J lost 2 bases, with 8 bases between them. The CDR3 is CASSLVGLQETQYF. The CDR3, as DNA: TGTGCCAGCAGCTTAGTGGGACTTCAAGAGACCCAGTACTTC. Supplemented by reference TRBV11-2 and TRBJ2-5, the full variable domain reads EAGVAQSPRYKIIEKRQSVAFWCNPISGHATLYWYQQILGQGPKLLIQFQNNGVVDDSQLPKDRFSAERLKGVDSTLKIQPAKLEDSAVYLCASSLVGLQETQYFGPGTRLLVL.

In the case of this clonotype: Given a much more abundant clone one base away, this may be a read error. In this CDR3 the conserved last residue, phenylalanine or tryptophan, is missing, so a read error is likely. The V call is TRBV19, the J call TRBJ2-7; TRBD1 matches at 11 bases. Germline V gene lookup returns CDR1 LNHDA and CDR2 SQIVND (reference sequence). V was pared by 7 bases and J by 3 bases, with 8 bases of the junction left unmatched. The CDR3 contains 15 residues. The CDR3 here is CASTYTGTGGYEQYS. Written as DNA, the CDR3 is TGTGCCAGTACCTACACCGGGACAGGGGGCTACGAGCAGTACTCC.

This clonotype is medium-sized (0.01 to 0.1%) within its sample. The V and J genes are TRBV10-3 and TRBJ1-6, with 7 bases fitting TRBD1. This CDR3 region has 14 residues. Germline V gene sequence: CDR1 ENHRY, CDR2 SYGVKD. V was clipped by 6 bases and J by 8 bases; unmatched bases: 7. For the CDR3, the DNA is TGTGCCATCAGAGGAGACAGGGAACATTCACCCCTCCACTTT. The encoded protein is CAIRGDREHSPLHF.

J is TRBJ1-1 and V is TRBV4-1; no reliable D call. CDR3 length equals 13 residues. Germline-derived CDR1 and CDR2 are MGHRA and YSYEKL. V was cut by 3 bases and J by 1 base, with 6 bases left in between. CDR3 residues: CASSQKSNTEAFF. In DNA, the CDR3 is TGCGCCAGCAGCCAGAAATCGAACACTGAAGCTTTCTTT.

This chain's CDR3 is CASSQSGTANTGELFF. The CDR3 DNA reads as TGTGCCAGCAGTCAATCCGGGACTGCGAACACCGGGGAGCTGTTTTTT. This rearrangement joins TRBV6-4 to TRBJ2-2; the D gene is possibly TRBD2 (6 bases). The germline V gene has CDR1 MRHNA and CDR2 SNTAGT. Trimming stripped 5 bases from V and 0 bases from J, with 13 bases between. This CDR3 region has 16 residues.

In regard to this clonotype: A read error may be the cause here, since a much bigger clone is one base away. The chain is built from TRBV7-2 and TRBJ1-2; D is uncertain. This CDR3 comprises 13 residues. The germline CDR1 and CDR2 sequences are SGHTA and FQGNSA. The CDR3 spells CVSSFGRSYGYTF. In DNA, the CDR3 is TGTGTCAGCAGCTTTGGCCGGTCCTATGGCTACACCTTC.

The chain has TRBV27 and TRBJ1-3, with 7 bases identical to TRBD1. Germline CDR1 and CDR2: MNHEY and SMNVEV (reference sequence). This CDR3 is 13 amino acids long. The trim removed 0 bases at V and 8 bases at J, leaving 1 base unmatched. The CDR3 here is CASSLSRGHTIYF. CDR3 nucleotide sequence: TGTGCCAGCAGTTTATCAAGGGGGCACACCATATATTTT.

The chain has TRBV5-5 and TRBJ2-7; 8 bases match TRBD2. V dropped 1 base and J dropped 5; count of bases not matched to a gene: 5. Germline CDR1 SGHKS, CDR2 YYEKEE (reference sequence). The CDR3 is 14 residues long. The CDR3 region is CASSLWTSLNEQYF. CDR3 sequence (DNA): TGTGCCAGCAGCTTGTGGACTAGCCTCAACGAGCAGTACTTC. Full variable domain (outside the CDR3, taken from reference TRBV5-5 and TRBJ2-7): DAGVTQSPTHLIKTRGQQVTLRCSPISGHKSVSWYQQVLGQGPQFIFQYYEKEERGRGNFPDRFSARQFPNYSSELNVNALLLGDSALYLCASSLWTSLNEQYFGPGTRLTVT.

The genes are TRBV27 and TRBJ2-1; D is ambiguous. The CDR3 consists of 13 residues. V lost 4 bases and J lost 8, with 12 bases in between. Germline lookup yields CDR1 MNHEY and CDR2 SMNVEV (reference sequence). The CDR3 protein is CASSSLLADEQFF. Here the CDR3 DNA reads TGTGCCAGCAGTTCCCTCTTGGCCGATGAGCAGTTCTTC.

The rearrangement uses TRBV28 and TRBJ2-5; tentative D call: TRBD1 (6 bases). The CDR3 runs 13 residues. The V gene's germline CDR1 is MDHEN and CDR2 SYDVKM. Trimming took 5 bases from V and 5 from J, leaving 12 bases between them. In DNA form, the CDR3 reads TGTGCCAGCAGTAGACAGGCGTGGGAGACCCAGTACTTC. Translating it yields CASSRQAWETQYF.

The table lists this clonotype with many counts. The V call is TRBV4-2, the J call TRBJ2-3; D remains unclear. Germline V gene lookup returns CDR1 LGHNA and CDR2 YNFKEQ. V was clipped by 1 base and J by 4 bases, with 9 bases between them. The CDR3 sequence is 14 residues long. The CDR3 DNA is TGTGCCAGCAGCCAAGTAGGAAGAGCAGATACGCAGTATTTT. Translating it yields CASSQVGRADTQYF.

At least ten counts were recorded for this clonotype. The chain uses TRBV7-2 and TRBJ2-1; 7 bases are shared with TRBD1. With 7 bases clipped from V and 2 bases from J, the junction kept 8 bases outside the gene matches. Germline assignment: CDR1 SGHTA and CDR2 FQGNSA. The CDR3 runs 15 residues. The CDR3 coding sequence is TGTGCCAGCACCTCCATCAGGGGGACCTACAATGAGCAGTTCTTC. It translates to CASTSIRGTYNEQFF.

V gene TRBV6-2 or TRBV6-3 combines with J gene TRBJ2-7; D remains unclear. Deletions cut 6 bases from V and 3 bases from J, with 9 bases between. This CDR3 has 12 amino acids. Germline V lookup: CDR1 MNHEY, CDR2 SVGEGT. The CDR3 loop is CASSESVYEQYF. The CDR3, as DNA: TGTGCCAGCAGCGAATCGGTCTACGAGCAGTACTTC.

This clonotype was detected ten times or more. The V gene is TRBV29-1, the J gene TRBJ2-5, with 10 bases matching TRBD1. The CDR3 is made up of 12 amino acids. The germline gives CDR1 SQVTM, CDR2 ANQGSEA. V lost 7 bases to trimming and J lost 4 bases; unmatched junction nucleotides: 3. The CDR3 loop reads CSAGTGAETQYF. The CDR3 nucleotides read TGCAGCGCCGGGACAGGGGCAGAGACCCAGTACTTC.